These 10 T cell receptor beta chains came from one sample sequenced in a study of metastatic and nonmetastatic thyroid tumors (dated by TCRdb to between 2020 and 2021). No treatment had been received by any patient before thyroid surgery. The library was obtained by PCR. The listed sequencing device is Illumina HiSeq 4000. Clones were called with MiXCR by TCRdb after fastp trimmed the public reads at Q25, and only in-frame beta chains were retained. The sample includes fewer than 40,000 clones, with about a sixth observed a single time. About 3.4% of the sample lies in the top ten. The specimen sequenced was blood. Every receptor here comes from a female donor with papillary thyroid cancer or a benign thyroid nodule (not recorded which). Some clones in this sample may be carry-over from other donors' samples.

This clone came up many times. The rearrangement joins TRBV19 to TRBJ2-3; D is uncertain. CDR1 and CDR2 from the germline V gene are LNHDA and SQIVND (reference sequence). Trimming took off 4 bases at V and 5 bases at J, with 13 bases between the two ends. CDR3 size: 14 residues. Written as DNA, the CDR3 is TGTGCCAGTAGTAGTTCTCCCATAGGAGATACGCAGTATTTT. Translated, it gives CASSSSPIGDTQYF.

Many counts were recorded for this clone. The chain joins TRBV9 to TRBJ2-7; TRBD2 aligns across 10 bases. V lost 3 bases, J lost 2 bases, and 2 bases stayed unmatched. Germline CDR1 reads SGDLS; CDR2 reads YYNGEE. The CDR3 consists of 14 residues. This CDR3 reads CASSGSGGTYEQYF. CDR3 DNA: TGTGCCAGCAGCGGTAGCGGGGGGACCTACGAGCAGTACTTC. Drawing the rest from reference TRBV9 and TRBJ2-7, the complete variable domain is DSGVTQTPKHLITATGQRVTLRCSPRSGDLSVYWYQQSLDQGLQFLIQYYNGEERAKGNILERFSAQQFPDLHSELNLSSLELGDSALYFCASSGSGGTYEQYFGPGTRLTVT.

This clone came up many times. A much larger clone lies a single base off, so this may be a read error. CDR3 residues: CASSVQGQIYNERFF. In DNA, the CDR3 is TGCGCCAGCAGCGTTCAGGGCCAAATCTACAATGAGCGGTTCTTC. This chain uses TRBV5-1 with TRBJ2-1; D possibly corresponds to TRBD1 (5 bases). The CDR3 has 15 amino acids. Germline CDR1 reads SGHRS; CDR2 reads YFSETQ.

The chain employs TRBV20-1 and TRBJ1-6, with 10 bases aligning to TRBD1. Germline V gives CDR1 DFQATT, CDR2 SNEGSKA (reference sequence). The length of the CDR3 is 14 residues. V was clipped by 5 bases and J by 10 bases; unmatched bases: 8. CDR3 DNA sequence: TGCAGTGCTTGCCGGGACAGGGGTGGATCACCCCTCCACTTT. This translates into CSACRDRGGSPLHF.

This clone has at least ten counts. The J gene is TRBJ1-1, the V gene TRBV30, with a possible D match to TRBD1 (5 bases). The CDR3 covers 13 residues. V dropped 0 bases and J dropped 7 bases, with 12 bases sitting between them. CDR1 is GTSNPN, CDR2 SVGIG, per germline (reference sequence). CDR3 sequence (DNA): TGTGCCTGGAGTGTACTTGCAGGGAATGAAGCTTTCTTT. It encodes CAWSVLAGNEAFF.

This clone was detected ten times or more. The chain is built from TRBV5-6 and TRBJ2-3, with TRBD1 identical over 9 bases. Germline V CDR1 and CDR2: SGHDT, YYEEEE. The CDR3 covers 16 residues. V dropped 4 bases and J dropped 1; count of bases not matched to a gene: 7. The CDR3 sequence is CASSLGTGKRTDTQYF. The CDR3 DNA sequence: TGTGCCAGCAGCCTCGGGACAGGGAAGCGCACAGATACGCAGTATTTT.

In this sample, this clone turned up many times. V is TRBV6-6 and J is TRBJ2-7, with 12 bases that match TRBD2. The germline V gene has CDR1 MNHNY and CDR2 SVGAGI (reference sequence). The CDR3 length is 14 residues. V was pared by 0 bases and J by 6 bases, with 0 bases of the junction left unmatched. CDR3 DNA sequence: TGTGCCAGCAGTTACTCGACTAGCGGGAGCGAGCAGTACTTC. The encoded protein is CASSYSTSGSEQYF.

In this sample, this clone turned up many times. This sequence joins TRBV6-1 and TRBJ1-5; D is undetermined. This CDR3 is 12 amino acids long. Germline CDR1 is MNHNS and CDR2 is SASEGT. The V and J ends lost 0 bases and 7 bases respectively, with 4 bases between them. In DNA form, the CDR3 reads TGTGCCAGCAGTGAAGCGGGGCAGCCCCAGCATTTT. Protein sequence: CASSEAGQPQHF.

This clone has ten or more counts. Different DNA sequences within this sample yield the same CDR3. The V call is TRBV20-1, the J call TRBJ2-1; 8 bases fit TRBD2. The CDR3 sequence is 13 residues long. With V trimmed by 8 bases and J by 6 bases, 9 bases remained unmatched. In germline, CDR1 is DFQATT, CDR2 SNEGSKA (reference sequence). CDR3 protein: CSFSTGRANEQFF. Here the CDR3 DNA reads TGCAGTTTCTCGACCGGGAGGGCCAATGAGCAGTTCTTC.

The chain joins TRBV2 to TRBJ1-5; D gene uncertain. V was trimmed by 8 bases and J by 2 bases, leaving 16 bases between them. The CDR3 consists of 15 residues. Germline lookup yields CDR1 SNHLY and CDR2 FYNNEI. This chain's CDR3 is CASAPVASGNQPQHF. The CDR3, as DNA: TGTGCCAGCGCCCCCGTGGCGTCCGGCAATCAGCCCCAGCATTTT.